Following are 18 T cell receptor beta chains from one sample sequenced in a study of early T cells in non-severe SARS-CoV-2 infection. Using its own MiXCR run on the 5' RACE reads, TCRdb lists one record per CDR3 protein. The data show approximately 70,000 distinct CDR3 sequences, with 10% to 15% seen just once and approximately 6.4% held by the top ten. Material: whole blood. The receptors were gathered from an adult who was a healthcare worker with PCR-confirmed SARS-CoV-2 infection or an uninfected control (not recorded which).

The chain joins TRBV14 to TRBJ2-3, with 7 bases fitting TRBD2. The CDR3 spans 17 residues. The trim removed 1 base at V and 4 bases at J, leaving 11 bases unmatched. Germline assignment: CDR1 SGHDN and CDR2 FVKESK. As DNA, the CDR3 is TGTGCCAGCAGCCAAGGTTCAGCTAGCGGTGGGGCAGATACGCAGTATTTT. It codes for CASSQGSASGGADTQYF.

The V call is TRBV5-1, the J call TRBJ2-7; 9 bases are a match to TRBD2. Germline values: CDR1 SGHRS, CDR2 YFSETQ. The CDR3 runs 13 residues. The ends lost 0 bases at V and 5 bases at J; junction bases unmatched: 0. CDR3 DNA: TGCGCCAGCAGCTTGGGACTAGCGGACGAGCAGTACTTC. This gives the protein CASSLGLADEQYF.

This clonotype was seen ten or more times. The gene calls are TRBV5-1 and TRBJ2-1; D unclear. CDR3 length equals 14 residues. The germline V and J ends were trimmed by 7 bases and 0 bases, with 11 bases remaining between them. Germline CDR1 reads SGHRS; CDR2 reads YFSETQ. The CDR3: CASGKESSYNEQFF. The CDR3 DNA sequence: TGCGCCAGCGGGAAGGAGAGCTCCTACAATGAGCAGTTCTTC.

The chain is built from TRBV5-1 and TRBJ1-1; a possible D gene is TRBD1 (5 bases). The CDR3 is made up of 14 amino acids. Germline V gene lookup returns CDR1 SGHRS and CDR2 YFSETQ. Trimming pared 2 bases from V and 4 bases from J, leaving 12 bases between. The CDR3 is CASSLSGTGTEAFF. The DNA of the CDR3 is TGCGCCAGCAGCTTATCAGGGACCGGCACTGAAGCTTTCTTT.

This clonotype was counted many times. This chain uses TRBV7-2 with TRBJ1-1; TRBD1 matches at 8 bases. The CDR3 has 14 residues. Germline V gene data show CDR1 as SGHTA and CDR2 as FQGNSA. V dropped 5 bases and J dropped 3; count of bases not matched to a gene: 5. CDR3 in DNA: TGTGCCAGCAGCCTACAGACAGGGGACACTGAAGCTTTCTTT. It codes for CASSLQTGDTEAFF. The full variable domain, completed using reference TRBV7-2 and TRBJ1-1, is GAGVSQSPSNKVTEKGKDVELRCDPISGHTALYWYRQSLGQGLEFLIYFQGNSAPDKSGLPSDRFSAERTGGSVSTLTIQRTQQEDSAVYLCASSLQTGDTEAFFGQGTRLTVV.

This clonotype has just a few counts. The junction departs from the called germline gene at one end, perhaps through a read error. The chain uses TRBV9 and TRBJ2-5; D is possibly TRBD2 (6 bases). The CDR3 length is 13 residues. From germline, CDR1 is SGDLS and CDR2 YYNGEE. The CDR3 coding sequence is TGTGCCAGCAGCGTAAGACTAGATGAGACCCAGCACTTC. Its protein is CASSVRLDETQHF.

The rearrangement joins TRBV7-2 to TRBJ1-1, with a tentative D call TRBD1 (5 bases). Trimming took 5 bases from V and 8 from J, leaving 15 bases between them. The germline CDR1 and CDR2 sequences are SGHTA and FQGNSA. The CDR3 is made up of 13 amino acids. DNA for the CDR3: TGTGCCAGCAGCCCCCCGGGACCTCGAGAAGCTTTCTTT. Protein sequence: CASSPPGPREAFF.

At least ten counts were recorded for this clonotype. The chain links TRBV7-8 to TRBJ2-3, with D perhaps being TRBD1 or TRBD2 (5 bases each). CDR3 length equals 16 residues. V dropped 7 bases and J dropped 2 bases, with 19 bases sitting between them. Per germline, CDR1 SGHVS and CDR2 FQNEAQ. CDR3 DNA: TGTGCCAGCAAGTCTTCGAGGGGAATTCACACAGATACGCAGTATTTT. This sequence encodes CASKSSRGIHTDTQYF.

V usage is TRBV3-1 and J usage is TRBJ1-2, with TRBD1 matching 7 bases. CDR3 length equals 17 residues. Unmatched junction bases numbered 12, after V lost 4 bases and J lost 1 base. The germline CDR1 and CDR2 sequences are LGHDT and YNNKEL (reference sequence). The CDR3 loop is CASSRLSLTGNNYGYTF. CDR3 nucleotide sequence: TGTGCCAGCAGCCGGCTAAGTTTGACAGGGAATAACTATGGCTACACCTTC.

This clonotype came up a few times. The chain combines TRBV29-1 with TRBJ1-2, with 9 bases matching TRBD1. The CDR3 consists of 13 residues. The V and J ends lost 5 bases and 2 bases, in that order; junction bases with no gene match: 3. Germline CDR1 reads SQVTM; CDR2 reads ANQGSEA. Here the CDR3 reads CSVSGTGNYGYTF. The CDR3 DNA follows: TGCAGCGTTTCGGGGACAGGGAACTATGGCTACACCTTC. Looking up the rest from reference TRBV29-1 and TRBJ1-2 gives the full variable domain: SAVISQKPSRDICQRGTSLTIQCQVDSQVTMMFWYRQQPGQSLTLIATANQGSEATYESGFVIDKFPISRPNLTFSTLTVSNMSPEDSSIYLCSVSGTGNYGYTFGSGTRLTVV.

This clonotype was observed at least ten times. The chain has TRBV7-9 and TRBJ1-2; no clear D. CDR1 and CDR2 from the germline V gene are SEHNR and FQNEAQ (reference sequence). Trimming stripped 0 bases from V and 8 bases from J, with 19 bases between. This CDR3 comprises 16 residues. CDR3 bases: TGTGCCAGCAGCTTAGCTCAGCGGGCCGTGGGAGGAGGCTACACCTTC. Amino acid sequence: CASSLAQRAVGGGYTF.

The CDR3 nucleotides read TGTGCCAGCAGTGTTCCGACTTCACTAGCAGCTAGCACAGATACGCAGTATTTT. Its protein product is CASSVPTSLAASTDTQYF. This sequence joins TRBV2 and TRBJ2-3, with D maybe TRBD2 (6 bases). Per the germline V gene, CDR1 is SNHLY and CDR2 is FYNNEI. The V and J ends lost 4 bases and 0 bases respectively, with 20 bases between them. There are 18 residues in the CDR3.

This clonotype has only a few counts. The V gene is TRBV29-1, the J gene TRBJ2-5; 10 positions agree with TRBD2. The CDR3 covers 12 residues. Unmatched junction bases numbered 0, after V lost 5 bases and J lost 3 bases. Germline values: CDR1 SQVTM, CDR2 ANQGSEA. CDR3 nucleotide sequence: TGCAGCGTTACTAGCGGGGAAGAGACCCAGTACTTC. Encoded protein: CSVTSGEETQYF.

V and J are TRBV30 and TRBJ2-3, with 11 bases lining up with TRBD2. Trimming cost V 4 bases and J 4 bases; bases outside gene matches: 10. Germline V CDR1 and CDR2: GTSNPN, SVGIG (reference sequence). This CDR3 comprises 16 residues. The CDR3 DNA reads as TGTGCCTGGACCGCCACCGGGACTAGCGGAGCAGATACGCAGTATTTT. Its protein is CAWTATGTSGADTQYF.

This clonotype turned up a few times. The chain has TRBV6-6 and TRBJ1-2, with 9 bases matching TRBD1. This CDR3 comprises 14 residues. V gave up 4 bases and J gave up 4 bases; unmatched junction bases: 4. Germline lookup yields CDR1 MNHNY and CDR2 SVGAGI (reference sequence). CDR3 loop: CASSWTGESYGYTF. CDR3 sequence (DNA): TGTGCCAGCAGTTGGACAGGGGAAAGCTATGGCTACACCTTC.

The chain is built from TRBV6-5 and TRBJ2-7; 13 bases agree with TRBD2. V trimming: 5 bases; J trimming: 5 bases; junction bases outside the gene matches: 6. Per germline, CDR1 MNHEY and CDR2 SVGAGI. The CDR3 spans 15 residues. The CDR3 spells CASSLTSGRVNEQYF. The CDR3 DNA sequence: TGTGCCAGCAGTCTTACTAGCGGGAGGGTCAACGAGCAGTACTTC.

This rearrangement joins TRBV10-3 to TRBJ2-7; 9 positions match TRBD1. With 6 bases clipped from V and 6 bases from J, the junction kept 6 bases outside the gene matches. The CDR3 contains 13 residues. Germline values: CDR1 ENHRY, CDR2 SYGVKD. CDR3 coding DNA: TGTGCCATCAGCCCCGGGACAGGGTTCGAGCAGTACTTC. Amino acid sequence: CAISPGTGFEQYF.

This clonotype was seen at least ten times. CDR3 region: CASSYGTGKTGELFF. DNA for the CDR3: TGTGCCAGCAGCTACGGGACAGGCAAGACCGGGGAGCTGTTTTTT. This chain connects TRBV7-8 to TRBJ2-2; TRBD1 matches at 8 bases. The germline V gene encodes CDR1 SGHVS and CDR2 FQNEAQ. V was pared by 4 bases and J by 5 bases, with 6 bases of the junction left unmatched. The CDR3 consists of 15 residues. The full variable domain, in which reference TRBV7-8 and TRBJ2-2 provide the parts outside the CDR3, is GAGVSQSPRYKVAKRGQDVALRCDPISGHVSLFWYQQALGQGPEFLTYFQNEAQLDKSGLPSDRFFAERPEGSVSTLKIQRTQQEDSAVYLCASSYGTGKTGELFFGEGSRLTVL.